This is a list of T cell receptor beta chains from one sample in a study of PD-1 blockade in classical Hodgkin lymphoma. TCRdb's copy holds only in-frame clones and misses some; the assay was immunoSEQ multiplex PCR. The sample lists approximately 12,000 clones; about 71% were seen once. The sample in question was peripheral blood mononuclear cells (PBMCs), obtained at baseline. These receptors came from a human donor with classical Hodgkin lymphoma. CDR3s include the opening cysteine and the closing phenylalanine or tryptophan. A D gene is named only where the DNA matches it firmly. Clone size is shown for a subset of rows, as once, few, many or a class of expanded clone.

J,size,V,D,CDR3,DNA
TRBJ2-3,once,TRBV2,TRBD2,CASSDRSGSSDTQYF,TGTGCCAGCAGTGATCGTAGCGGGAGCTCAGATACGCAGTATTTT
TRBJ2-2,-,TRBV18,-,CASSRANTGELFF,TGTGCCAGCTCACGGGCGAACACCGGGGAGCTGTTTTTT
TRBJ2-1,few,TRBV5-1,TRBD1,CASRDPGQGWNGQFF,TGCGCCAGCAGAGATCCGGGACAGGGGTGGAACGGGCAGTTCTTC
TRBJ2-3,-,TRBV7-3,TRBD2,CASSFGGAETDTQYF,TGTGCCAGCAGCTTCGGGGGGGCAGAAACAGATACGCAGTATTTT
TRBJ2-5,-,TRBV2,TRBD2,CASSTSGGRETQYF,TGTGCCAGCAGTACTAGCGGGGGCCGGGAGACCCAGTACTTC
TRBJ2-7,-,TRBV4-2,TRBD2,CASSPAGGLSYEQYF,TGTGCCAGCAGCCCAGCGGGGGGCCTTTCCTACGAGCAGTACTTC
TRBJ2-2,once,TRBV10-3,TRBD1,CASRGLDTGELFF,TGTGCCAGCAGGGGGTTGGACACCGGGGAGCTGTTTTTT
TRBJ2-2,-,TRBV10-3,-,CATSPPGNTGELFF,TGTGCCACCAGCCCCCCAGGGAACACCGGGGAGCTGTTTTTT
TRBJ2-5,-,TRBV9,-,CASSWGRTLSGETQYF,TGTGCCAGTTCCTGGGGTAGGACGCTCTCGGGGGAGACCCAGTACTTC
TRBJ2-5,-,TRBV5-1,-,CASSLAGVAETQYF,TGCGCCAGCAGCTTGGCCGGGGTCGCAGAGACCCAGTACTTC
TRBJ2-5,-,TRBV10-3,-,CATKEPGRQETQYF,TGTGCCACGAAGGAGCCGGGCCGACAAGAGACCCAGTACTTC
TRBJ1-6,-,TRBV5-4,TRBD1,CASSLAGGIYNSPLHF,TGTGCCAGCAGCTTGGCAGGGGGCATCTATAATTCACCCCTCCACTTT
TRBJ2-3,-,TRBV2,-,CASTSGTDTQYF,TGTGCCAGCACCTCGGGCACAGATACGCAGTATTTT
TRBJ2-1,-,TRBV4-2,-,CASSQGLARVRQFF,TGTGCCAGCAGCCAAGGACTCGCGAGAGTGAGGCAGTTCTTC
TRBJ2-7,-,TRBV7-9,TRBD1,CASSAFPGQGSYEQYF,TGTGCCAGCAGCGCATTTCCGGGACAGGGCTCCTACGAGCAGTACTTC